The T cell receptor (beta chain) under discussion was sequenced for a study of blood T cell repertoires in COVID-19. Study as a whole: Samples taken during acute and convalescent COVID-19 were collected in the United States, Italy and Spain. The analysed material was cDNA or gDNA that came from T cells, B-cell-depleted T cells, or PBMCs.

Original analysis: Reference gene primers were amplified, and this amplification served to estimate nucleated cell counts. Sequenced by immunoSEQ multiplex PCR; TCRdb stores in-frame clones only, minus some. That table supplies the V and J calls and clone size; D and trimming were determined from the DNA. The sample records 90,000 or so clones, approximately 87% being singletons. V lost 2 bases, J lost 1 base, and 11 bases lay in between. CDR1 SGHAT and CDR2 FQDESV come from the germline V gene (reference sequence). The CDR3 is 16 residues long. The TCR sequence derives from a human donor in a cohort sampled during active COVID-19. This rearrangement joins TRBV11-1 to TRBJ2-2; D not resolved. The sequencing sample was made of peripheral blood. The CDR3 spells CASSLLAERNTGELFF. The CDR3, as DNA: TGTGCCAGCAGCTTATTGGCGGAGAGGAACACCGGGGAGCTGTTTTTT.